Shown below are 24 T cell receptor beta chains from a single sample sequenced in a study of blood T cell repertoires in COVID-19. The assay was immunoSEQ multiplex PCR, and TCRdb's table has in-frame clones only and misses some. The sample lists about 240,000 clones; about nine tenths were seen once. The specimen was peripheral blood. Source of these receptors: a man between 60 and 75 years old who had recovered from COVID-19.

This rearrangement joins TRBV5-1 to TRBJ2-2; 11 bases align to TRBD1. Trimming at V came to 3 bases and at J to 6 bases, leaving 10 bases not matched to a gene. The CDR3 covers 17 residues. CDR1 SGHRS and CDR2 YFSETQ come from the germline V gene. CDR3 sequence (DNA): TGCGCCAGCAGCTCCTATCGGACAGGGGGCCGGGCCGGGGAGCTGTTTTTT. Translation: CASSSYRTGGRAGELFF.

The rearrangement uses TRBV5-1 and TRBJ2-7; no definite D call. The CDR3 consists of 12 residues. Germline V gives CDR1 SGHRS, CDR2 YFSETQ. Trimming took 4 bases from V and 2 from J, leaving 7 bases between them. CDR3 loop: CASSLNPYEQYF. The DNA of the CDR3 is TGCGCCAGCAGCCTAAACCCCTACGAGCAGTACTTC. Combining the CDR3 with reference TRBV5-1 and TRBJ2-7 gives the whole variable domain KAGVTQTPRYLIKTRGQQVTLSCSPISGHRSVSWYQQTPGQGLQFLFEYFSETQRNKGNFPGRFSGRQFSNSRSEMNVSTLELGDSALYLCASSLNPYEQYFGPGTRLTVT.

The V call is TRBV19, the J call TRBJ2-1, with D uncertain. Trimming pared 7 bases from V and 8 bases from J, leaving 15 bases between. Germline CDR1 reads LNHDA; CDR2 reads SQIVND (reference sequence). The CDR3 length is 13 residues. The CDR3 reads CASTRQAWDEQFF. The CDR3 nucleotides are TGTGCCAGTACACGGCAGGCCTGGGATGAGCAGTTCTTC.

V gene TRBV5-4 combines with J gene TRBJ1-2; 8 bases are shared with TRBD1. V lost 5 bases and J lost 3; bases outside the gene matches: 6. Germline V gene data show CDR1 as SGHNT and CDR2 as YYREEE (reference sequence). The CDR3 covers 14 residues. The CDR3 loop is CASSRQGADYGYTF. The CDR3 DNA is TGTGCCAGCAGTCGCCAGGGGGCGGACTATGGCTACACCTTC.

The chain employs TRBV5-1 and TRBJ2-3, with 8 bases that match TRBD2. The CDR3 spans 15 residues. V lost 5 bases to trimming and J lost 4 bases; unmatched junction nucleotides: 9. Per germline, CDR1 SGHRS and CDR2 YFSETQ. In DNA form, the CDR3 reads TGCGCCAGCAGATCCCTAGCGGGTGGGGCAGATACGCAGTATTTT. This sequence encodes CASRSLAGGADTQYF. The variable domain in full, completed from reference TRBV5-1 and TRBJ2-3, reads KAGVTQTPRYLIKTRGQQVTLSCSPISGHRSVSWYQQTPGQGLQFLFEYFSETQRNKGNFPGRFSGRQFSNSRSEMNVSTLELGDSALYLCASRSLAGGADTQYFGPGTRLTVL.

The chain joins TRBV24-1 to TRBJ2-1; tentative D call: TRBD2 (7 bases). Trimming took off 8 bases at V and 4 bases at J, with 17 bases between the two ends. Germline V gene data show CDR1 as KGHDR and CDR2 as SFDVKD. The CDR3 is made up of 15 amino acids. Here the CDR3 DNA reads TGTGCCACCATGACTGCGGGGGCGGGGTACAATGAGCAGTTCTTC. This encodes CATMTAGAGYNEQFF.

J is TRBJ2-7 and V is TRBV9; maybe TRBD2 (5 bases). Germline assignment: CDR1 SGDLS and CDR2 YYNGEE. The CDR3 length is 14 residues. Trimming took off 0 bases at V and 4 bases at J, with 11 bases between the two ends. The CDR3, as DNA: TGTGCCAGCAGCGTAGACGGGGTGTTGTACGAGCAGTACTTC. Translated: CASSVDGVLYEQYF.

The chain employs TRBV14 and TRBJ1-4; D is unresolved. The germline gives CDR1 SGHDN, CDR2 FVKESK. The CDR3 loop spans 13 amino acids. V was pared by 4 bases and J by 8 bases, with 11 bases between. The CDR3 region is CASSPRLSEKLFF. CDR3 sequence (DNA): TGTGCCAGCAGCCCGAGGTTGTCGGAAAAACTGTTTTTT.

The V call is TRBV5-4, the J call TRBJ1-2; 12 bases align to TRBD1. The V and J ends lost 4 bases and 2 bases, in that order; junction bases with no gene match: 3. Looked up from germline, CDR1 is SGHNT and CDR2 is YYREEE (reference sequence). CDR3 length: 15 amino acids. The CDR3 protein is CASSDGTGGNYGYTF. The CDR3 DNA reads TGTGCCAGCAGCGATGGGACAGGGGGCAACTATGGCTACACCTTC.

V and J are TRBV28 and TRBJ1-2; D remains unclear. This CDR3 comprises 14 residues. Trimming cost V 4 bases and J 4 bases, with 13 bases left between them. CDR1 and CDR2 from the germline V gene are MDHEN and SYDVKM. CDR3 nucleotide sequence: TGTGCCAGCAGTTCCCCGTCCCGGGTCTATGGCTACACCTTC. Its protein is CASSSPSRVYGYTF.

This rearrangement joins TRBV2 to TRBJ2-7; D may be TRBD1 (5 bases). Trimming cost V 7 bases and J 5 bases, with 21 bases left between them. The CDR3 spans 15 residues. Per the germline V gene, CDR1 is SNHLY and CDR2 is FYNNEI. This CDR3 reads CASTNPLRARDEQYV. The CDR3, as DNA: TGTGCCAGCACTAACCCCCTCAGGGCTAGGGACGAGCAGTACGTC.

As DNA, the CDR3 is TGTGCCAGCAGCCAATACAATCCGAGACAGGGGACTTACACAGATACGCAGTATTTT. It specifies CASSQYNPRQGTYTDTQYF. The chain uses TRBV3-1 (or the pseudogene TRBV3-2) and TRBJ2-3; 8 bases agree with TRBD1. This CDR3 is built from 19 residues. With 2 bases clipped from V and 2 bases from J, the junction kept 15 bases outside the gene matches. CDR1 is LGHDT and CDR2 is YNNKEL in the germline V gene (reference sequence).

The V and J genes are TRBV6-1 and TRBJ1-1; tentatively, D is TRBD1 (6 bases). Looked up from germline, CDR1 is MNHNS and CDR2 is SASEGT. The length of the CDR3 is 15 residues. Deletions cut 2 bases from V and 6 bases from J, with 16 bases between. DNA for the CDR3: TGTGCCAGCAGTGAACGTGGGCAGGGGTACGCTGAAGCTTTCTTT. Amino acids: CASSERGQGYAEAFF.

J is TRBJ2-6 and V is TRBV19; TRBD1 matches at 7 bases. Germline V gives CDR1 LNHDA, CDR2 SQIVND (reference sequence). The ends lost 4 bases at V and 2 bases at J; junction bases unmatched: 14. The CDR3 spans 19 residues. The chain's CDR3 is CASSNNRGGGLTGANVLTF. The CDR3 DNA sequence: TGTGCCAGTAGTAACAACAGGGGTGGGGGCTTGACTGGGGCCAACGTCCTGACTTTC.

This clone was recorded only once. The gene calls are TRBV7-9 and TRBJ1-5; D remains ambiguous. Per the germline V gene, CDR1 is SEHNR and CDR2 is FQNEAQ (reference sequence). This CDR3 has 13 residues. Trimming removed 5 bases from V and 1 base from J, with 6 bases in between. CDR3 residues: CASSPQSNQPQHF. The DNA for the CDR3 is TGTGCCAGCAGCCCCCAAAGCAATCAGCCCCAGCATTTT.

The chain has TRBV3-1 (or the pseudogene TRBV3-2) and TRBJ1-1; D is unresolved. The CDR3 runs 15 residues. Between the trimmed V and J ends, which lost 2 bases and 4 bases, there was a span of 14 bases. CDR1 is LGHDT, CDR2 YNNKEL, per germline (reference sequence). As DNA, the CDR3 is TGTGCCAGCAGCCAATTGTCTTCCGTGAGCACTGAAGCTTTCTTT. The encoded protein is CASSQLSSVSTEAFF.

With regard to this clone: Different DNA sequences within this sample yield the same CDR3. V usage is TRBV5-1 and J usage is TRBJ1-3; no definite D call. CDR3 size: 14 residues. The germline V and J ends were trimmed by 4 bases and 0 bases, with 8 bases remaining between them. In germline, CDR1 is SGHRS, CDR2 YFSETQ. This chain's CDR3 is CASSPQDSGNTIYF. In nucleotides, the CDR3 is TGCGCCAGCAGCCCCCAGGACTCTGGAAACACCATATATTTT.

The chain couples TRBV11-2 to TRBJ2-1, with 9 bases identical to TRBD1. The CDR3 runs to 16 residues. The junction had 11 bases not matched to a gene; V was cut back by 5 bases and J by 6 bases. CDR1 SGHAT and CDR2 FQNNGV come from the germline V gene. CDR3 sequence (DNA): TGTGCCAGCAGCCGAGAGAGGGACAGGGTGCGCAATGAGCAGTTCTTC. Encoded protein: CASSRERDRVRNEQFF.

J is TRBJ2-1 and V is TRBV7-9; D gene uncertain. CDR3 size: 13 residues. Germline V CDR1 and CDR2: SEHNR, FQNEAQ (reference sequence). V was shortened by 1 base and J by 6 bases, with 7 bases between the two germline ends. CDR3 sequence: CASSLVWSNEQFF. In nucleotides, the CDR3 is TGTGCCAGCAGCTTAGTTTGGAGCAATGAGCAGTTCTTC.

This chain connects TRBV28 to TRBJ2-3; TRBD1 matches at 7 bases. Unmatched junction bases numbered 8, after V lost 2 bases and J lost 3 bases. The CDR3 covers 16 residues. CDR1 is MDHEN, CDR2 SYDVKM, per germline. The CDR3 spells CASSLGLTGVTDTQYF. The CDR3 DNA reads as TGTGCCAGCAGTTTAGGCTTAACAGGGGTGACAGATACGCAGTATTTT.

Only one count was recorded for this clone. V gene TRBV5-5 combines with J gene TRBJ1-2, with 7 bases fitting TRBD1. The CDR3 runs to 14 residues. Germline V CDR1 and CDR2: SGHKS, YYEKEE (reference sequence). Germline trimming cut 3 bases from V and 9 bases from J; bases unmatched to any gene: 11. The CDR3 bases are TGTGCCAGCAGCTCTTTTTCCGGGACAGATAGCTACACCTTC. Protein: CASSSFSGTDSYTF.

CDR3 region: CASRRTGATEAFF. CDR3 nucleotides: TGTGCCAGCAGGAGGACAGGGGCCACTGAAGCTTTCTTT. The rearrangement joins TRBV6-5 to TRBJ1-1; 9 bases line up with TRBD1. CDR1 is MNHEY, CDR2 SVGAGI, per germline. This CDR3 has 13 residues. J gave up 4 bases and V 6 bases, and 3 bases lay outside the gene matches.

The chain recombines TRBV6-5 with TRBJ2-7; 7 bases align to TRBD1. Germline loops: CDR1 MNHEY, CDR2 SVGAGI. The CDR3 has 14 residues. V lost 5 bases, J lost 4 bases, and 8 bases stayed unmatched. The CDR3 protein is CASSRHRGPYEQYF. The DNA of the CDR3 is TGTGCCAGCAGTAGGCACAGGGGTCCTTACGAGCAGTACTTC.

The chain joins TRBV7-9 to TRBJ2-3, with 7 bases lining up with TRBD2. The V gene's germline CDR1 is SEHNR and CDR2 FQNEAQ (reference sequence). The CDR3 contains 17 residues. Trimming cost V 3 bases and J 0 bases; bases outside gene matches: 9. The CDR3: CASSLDLSGHSTDTQYF. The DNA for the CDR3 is TGTGCCAGCAGCTTGGACCTTAGCGGGCATAGCACAGATACGCAGTATTTT.